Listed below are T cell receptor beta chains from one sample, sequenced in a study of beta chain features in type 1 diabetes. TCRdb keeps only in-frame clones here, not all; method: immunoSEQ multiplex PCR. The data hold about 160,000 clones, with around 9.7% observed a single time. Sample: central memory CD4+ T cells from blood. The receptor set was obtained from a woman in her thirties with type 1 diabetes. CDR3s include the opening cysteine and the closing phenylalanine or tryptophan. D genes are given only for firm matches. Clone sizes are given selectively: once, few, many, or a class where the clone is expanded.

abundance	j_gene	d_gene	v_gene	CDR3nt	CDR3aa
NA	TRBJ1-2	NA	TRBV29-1	TGCAGCGTTGGTAGTGAATCTAACTATGGCTACACCTTC	CSVGSESNYGYTF
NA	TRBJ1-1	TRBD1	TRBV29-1	TGCAGCGTTGAGGCAGGGGGGCCAGGCGCTGAAGCTTTCTTT	CSVEAGGPGAEAFF
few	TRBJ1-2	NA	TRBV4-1	TGCGCCAGCAGCCACCCGGACTCCAGAGCGAACTATGGCTACACCTTC	CASSHPDSRANYGYTF
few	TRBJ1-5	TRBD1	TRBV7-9	TGTGCCAGCAGCCTCCAGGGACAGGGGGTTCAGCCCCAGCATTTT	CASSLQGQGVQPQHF
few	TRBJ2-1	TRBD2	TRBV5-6	TGTGCCAGCAGCTACGGACTAGCGGGAGTGTTAGAGCAGTTCTTC	CASSYGLAGVLEQFF
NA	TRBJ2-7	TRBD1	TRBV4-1	TGCGCCAGCAGCCTCCTGGACAGGGGGGACTACGAGCAGTACTTC	CASSLLDRGDYEQYF
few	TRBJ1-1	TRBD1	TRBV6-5	TGTGCCAGCATGATACAGGGGGACACTGAAGCTTTCTTT	CASMIQGDTEAFF
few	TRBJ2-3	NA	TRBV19	TGTGCCAGTAGACCGGGACAAAGCACAGATACGCAGTATTTT	CASRPGQSTDTQYF
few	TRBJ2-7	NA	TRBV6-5	TGTGCCAGCAGTTACTCGATGTGGGGGAGGTACGAGCAGTACTTC	CASSYSMWGRYEQYF
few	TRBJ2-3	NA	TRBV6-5	TGTGCTACTCGGAGGGAGGATACGCAGTATTTT	CATRREDTQYF
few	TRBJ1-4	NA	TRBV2	TGTGCCAGCAGTGTGCAGGCCGAGGGAGAAAAACTGTTTTTT	CASSVQAEGEKLFF
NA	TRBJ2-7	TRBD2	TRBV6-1	TGTGCCAGCAGTGAGGGGACTAGGCAGTACTTC	CASSEGTRQYF
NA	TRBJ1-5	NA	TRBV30	TGTGCCTGGAGTGGCCCGGGGGGGGCAAGCAATCAGCCCCAGCATTTT	CAWSGPGGASNQPQHF
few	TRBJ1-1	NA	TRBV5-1	TGCGCCAGCAGCTTACAGGTGGCTACTCCTGAAGCTTTCTTT	CASSLQVATPEAFF
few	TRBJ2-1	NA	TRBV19	TGTGCCAGTAGTATAACCCCAGCGGGCTCCTACAATGAGCAGTTCTTC	CASSITPAGSYNEQFF
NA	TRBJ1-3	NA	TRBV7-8	TGTGCCAGCAGTCCCTACAGGGTTTCGTCGGGAAACACCATATATTTT	CASSPYRVSSGNTIYF
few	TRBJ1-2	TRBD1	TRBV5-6	TGTGCCAGCAGCTTGGAACAGGGGGCCTATGGCTACACCTTC	CASSLEQGAYGYTF
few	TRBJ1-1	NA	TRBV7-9	TGTGCCAGCAGCTTATCCTCCGACACTGAAGCTTTCTTT	CASSLSSDTEAFF
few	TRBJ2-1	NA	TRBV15	TGTGCCACCAGCAGTCTAGCCGGTGAGCAGTTCTTC	CATSSLAGEQFF
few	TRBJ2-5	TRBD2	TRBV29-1	TGCAGCGTCAGAGCGGGAGGAGAGACCCAGTACTTC	CSVRAGGETQYF
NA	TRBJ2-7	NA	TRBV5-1	TGCGCCAGCAGCTTGGATCTTCTCTACGAGCAGTACTTC	CASSLDLLYEQYF
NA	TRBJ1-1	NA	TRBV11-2	TGTGCCAGCAGCTTAGTTGCGGACACTGAAGCTTTCTTT	CASSLVADTEAFF
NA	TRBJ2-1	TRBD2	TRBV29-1	TGCAGCGTCAGCGGGGCGGTCCTCTACAATGAGCAGTTCTTC	CSVSGAVLYNEQFF
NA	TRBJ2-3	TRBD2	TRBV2	TGTGCCAGCAGACTAGCGTTAAGCACAGATACGCAGTATTTT	CASRLALSTDTQYF
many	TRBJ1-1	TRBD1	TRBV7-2	TGTGCCAGCGGAAACTACCGGGACAGGGGAGCTTTCTTT	CASGNYRDRGAFF